This T cell receptor (beta chain) is drawn from a study of T cells in Graves' hyperthyroidism and ophthalmopathy. Notes on the study in general: Ophthalmopathy was model-predicted a median around 6.7 months pre-onset.

V lost 0 bases and J lost 1, with 10 bases in between. There are 16 residues in the CDR3. CDR1 is LGHNA and CDR2 is YNFKEQ in the germline V gene. Lactation, pregnancy, other autoimmune disease or uncontrolled infection excluded patients. Thyroid ultrasound, orbital computed tomography, clinical symptoms, and serum thyroxine and TRAb underpinned diagnoses. Amplified TCR beta CDR3 regions came from RNA transcripts. HTBI primers drove first-round RT-PCR of the TCR CDR3. TCRdb fed the multiplex PCR reads into MiXCR, producing one record per CDR3 protein. Of about 760,000 distinct CDR3 sequences listed, about a third are singletons. The table lists this clonotype with a few counts. No antigen is known for it.

Sequences were obtained from blood. The TCR originated in a middle-aged woman with Graves' hyperthyroidism. The chain is built from TRBV4-2 and TRBJ1-5, with D tentatively TRBD1 (5 bases). The DNA for the CDR3 is TGTGCCAGCAGCCAAGAGGTGGGGCAGAGCAATCAGCCCCAGCATTTT. Translating gives CASSQEVGQSNQPQHF.